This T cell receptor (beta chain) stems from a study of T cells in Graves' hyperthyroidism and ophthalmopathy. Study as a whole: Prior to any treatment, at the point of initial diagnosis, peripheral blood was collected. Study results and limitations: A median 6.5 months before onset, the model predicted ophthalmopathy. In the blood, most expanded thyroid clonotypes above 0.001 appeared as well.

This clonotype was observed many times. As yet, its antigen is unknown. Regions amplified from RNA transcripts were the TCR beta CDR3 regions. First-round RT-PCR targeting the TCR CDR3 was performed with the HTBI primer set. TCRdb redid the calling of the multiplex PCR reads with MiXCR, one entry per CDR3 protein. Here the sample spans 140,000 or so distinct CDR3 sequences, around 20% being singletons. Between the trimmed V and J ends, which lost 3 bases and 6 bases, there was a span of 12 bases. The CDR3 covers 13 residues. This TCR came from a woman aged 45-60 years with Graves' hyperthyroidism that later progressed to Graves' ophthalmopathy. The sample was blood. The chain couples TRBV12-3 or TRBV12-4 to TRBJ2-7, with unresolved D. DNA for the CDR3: TGTGCCAGCAGTTTCACATTTGTAGGCGAGCAGTACTTC. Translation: CASSFTFVGEQYF.